This T cell receptor beta chain was profiled in a study of beta chain features in type 1 diabetes. General study results and limits: Moderate but significant shortening of TCRB CDR3s was recorded in all four CD4+ subsets from Type 1 diabetes patients. The cDNA sequencing approach could over-represent high-TCR-expressing cells.

This clone was observed a handful of times. Its antigen is unidentified. The investigators reverse transcribed all of the isolated RNA, so they sequenced expressed TCRB transcripts. Here immunoSEQ multiplex PCR was the method, and the copy in TCRdb shows in-frame clones only, minus some. The sample holds 400,000 to 600,000 clones, about 32% seen once. This CDR3 is built from 15 residues. Germline V gene lookup returns CDR1 GTSNPN and CDR2 SVGIG (reference sequence). Trimming stripped 5 bases from V and 3 bases from J, with 17 bases between. This receptor was identified in a man aged 18 to 30 in good health. The chain joins TRBV30 to TRBJ2-1; a possible D gene is TRBD2 (6 bases). Sequencing was performed on naive CD4+ T cells from blood. This CDR3 reads CAWAPGSGFYNEQFF. CDR3 DNA sequence: TGTGCCTGGGCGCCGGGTAGCGGATTCTACAATGAGCAGTTCTTC.